This TCR beta chain was profiled in a study of T cell responses to AZD1222 COVID-19 vaccine. Study-wide results and limits: Within unmutated variant regions lay the reported targets of nearly half of spike-specific TCRs. With two AZD1222 doses given, Spike-specific TCR breadth and depth both rose. After the peak T cell response, and only then, were repertoires sampled.

Generated by immunoSEQ multiplex PCR, the TCRdb table keeps only in-frame clones and is missing some. The repertoire holds 100,000 to 140,000 clones, with over 80% as singletons. On this clone: Its antigen is not known.

Germline V gives CDR1 MNHEY, CDR2 SVGAGI. The CDR3 runs 14 residues. Trimming removed 8 bases from V and 7 bases from J; junction bases left unmatched: 5. The sequence came from an adult who received the AZD1222 COVID-19 vaccine. Source: peripheral blood, taken 28 days after the second AZD1222 dose. J is TRBJ2-5 and V is TRBV6-5, with 15 bases identical to TRBD2. CDR3 region: CASGGLAGGVTQYF. For the CDR3, the DNA is TGTGCCAGCGGGGGACTAGCGGGAGGAGTGACCCAGTACTTC.